The rows below give T cell receptor beta chains drawn from one sample of a study of response to subunit inactivated influenza vaccine. In TCRdb, the RT-PCR reads were re-called with MiXCR into one record per CDR3 protein. The repertoire holds around 540,000 distinct CDR3 sequences, with over 9.5% as singletons. The sequenced sample was PBMCs from blood, obtained on the day of vaccination. All receptors derive from a man in his fifties who received an inactivated influenza vaccine. The CDR3 runs from the conserved cysteine through the conserved F or W. D genes are given only for firm matches. Expanded clones get a size class; other rows say once, few or many, or leave the size out.

cdr3_nt cdr3_aa j_call clone_size cdr3_length d_call v_call
TGCAGCGTGAATAGCGATACGCAGTATTTT CSVNSDTQYF TRBJ2-3 few 10 NA TRBV29-1
TGTGCCAGCCTCCGGCGGGGGGCGGTCAATGAGCAGTTCTTC CASLRRGAVNEQFF TRBJ2-1 NA 14 TRBD2 TRBV6-2/TRBV6-3
TGTGCCAGCAGCTCCCCCCAGGGCCTTCGACAGTTCTTC CASSSPQGLRQFF TRBJ2-1 NA 13 NA TRBV11-2
TGTGCCAGCAGCCCTCTAAAGGATACGCAGTATTTT CASSPLKDTQYF TRBJ2-3 few 12 NA TRBV7-2
TGTGCCAGTAGAACCGGGACTAGCGGTCAGACCCAGTACTTC CASRTGTSGQTQYF TRBJ2-5 few 14 TRBD2 TRBV7-2
TGCGCCAGCAGCTTGGGGCAGGGGCTGCCGGGACAGGGAAACCCTGAAGCTTTCTTT CASSLGQGLPGQGNPEAFF TRBJ1-1 NA 19 TRBD1 TRBV5-1
TGTGCCAGCAGCCCAAAAGGAGCGGGAGGGAGCTCCTACAATGAGCAGTTCTTC CASSPKGAGGSSYNEQFF TRBJ2-1 few 18 TRBD2 TRBV11-1
TGTGCCAGCAGCCTGGGACTAGCTATCTACAACAATGAGCAGTTCTTC CASSLGLAIYNNEQFF TRBJ2-1 NA 16 TRBD2 TRBV28
TGTGCCAGCAGTTCCAGGGCCCTGTACTACACCTTC CASSSRALYYTF TRBJ1-2 NA 12 NA TRBV28
TGCAGTGCTAGAGTTACTAGCGGGGGGGCCATGGAGACCCAGTACTTC CSARVTSGGAMETQYF TRBJ2-5 few 16 TRBD2 TRBV20-1
TGTGCCAGCAGTCAGAACAACTACGAGCAGTACTTC CASSQNNYEQYF TRBJ2-7 NA 12 NA TRBV27
TGTGCCATCACCGACACGACAGATACGCAGTATTTT CAITDTTDTQYF TRBJ2-3 NA 12 NA TRBV10-3
TGTGCCACCGGCAGCCAACTAGGACGCTCCTACAATGAGCAGTTCTTC CATGSQLGRSYNEQFF TRBJ2-1 once 16 NA TRBV15
TGTGCCAGCACCCATGAGGCGGGTGTTCGCACAGATACGCAGTATTTT CASTHEAGVRTDTQYF TRBJ2-3 NA 16 NA TRBV28
TGCGCCAGCAGTGATCCCCGACAGGTCGGGGAGCTGTTTTTT CASSDPRQVGELFF TRBJ2-2 few 14 NA TRBV10-1
TGTGCCAGCAGCATACTCCGAGGGGTCACCGGGGAGCTGTTTTTT CASSILRGVTGELFF TRBJ2-2 NA 15 NA TRBV11-2
TGTGCCAGCAGTTTGACAGGAGCGGGTGAAAAACTGTTTTTT CASSLTGAGEKLFF TRBJ1-4 NA 14 NA TRBV12-3/TRBV12-4
TGTGCCAGCAGCAAAGACCCCCCCCGACTAGCGGGAGAAGAGACCCAGTACTTC CASSKDPPRLAGEETQYF TRBJ2-5 once 18 NA TRBV21-1
TGCGCCAGCAGCCAAGTTGGGCTGGGCGGGCGGGAGGGCTACACCTTC CASSQVGLGGREGYTF TRBJ1-2 NA 16 NA TRBV4-1
TGTGCCACCAGCAGAGGTTCGGGGGATACGCAGTATTTT CATSRGSGDTQYF TRBJ2-3 NA 13 NA TRBV15
TGTGCCTGGGATCCCAGGGGACCGAACACCGGGGAGCTGTTTTTT CAWDPRGPNTGELFF TRBJ2-2 few 15 NA TRBV30
TGTGCCTGGGCCCGACAGGCTGGGGGCTACACCTTC CAWARQAGGYTF TRBJ1-2 NA 12 NA TRBV30
TGCAGCGTTGCGGGACTAGCGGACTACAATGAGCAGTTCTTC CSVAGLADYNEQFF TRBJ2-1 many 14 TRBD2 TRBV29-1
TGCAGCGCCCAAACCGCCTATGGCTACACCTTC CSAQTAYGYTF TRBJ1-2 once 11 NA TRBV29-1
TGCAGTGCTCTACCGGGACAGGGGGCTTCGATTTCCTACGAGCAGTACTTC CSALPGQGASISYEQYF TRBJ2-7 many 17 TRBD1 TRBV20-1
TGTGCCAGCAGCAAATTTGAGGCGGAGAACTATGGCTACACCTTC CASSKFEAENYGYTF TRBJ1-2 few 15 NA TRBV21-1
TGTGCCAGCAGTTCCTCCCAACTCCTACTAGCCAAAAACATTCAGTACTTC CASSSSQLLLAKNIQYF TRBJ2-4 NA 17 NA TRBV28
TGTGCCAGCAGTTTCGGGACGCTGAATGAAAAACTGTTTTTT CASSFGTLNEKLFF TRBJ1-4 NA 14 NA TRBV6-5
TGTGCCAGCAGCTGGGACGGTAATAGCAATCAGCCCCAGCATTTT CASSWDGNSNQPQHF TRBJ1-5 few 15 NA TRBV7-2
TGCAGTGCTAAACAGGGTTATCAGCCCCAGCATTTT CSAKQGYQPQHF TRBJ1-5 NA 12 NA TRBV20-1
TGCGCCAGCAGCCCACTTGTGCCCTACGAGCAGTACTTC CASSPLVPYEQYF TRBJ2-7 few 13 NA TRBV5-1
TGTGCCAGCAGCCAGGTATGGGACACAGATACGCAGTATTTT CASSQVWDTDTQYF TRBJ2-3 NA 14 NA TRBV4-2
TGTGCCAGCAGCTTAGATGGGGGGCAGGTCAATGAGCAGTTCTTC CASSLDGGQVNEQFF TRBJ2-1 many 15 NA TRBV7-3
TGTGCCAGCAGTTTATATCTTGGAGGGAATCAGCCCCAGCATTTT CASSLYLGGNQPQHF TRBJ1-5 once 15 NA TRBV12-3/TRBV12-4
TGTGCCAGCAGGGAGGCCGGCCGCTCTGGAAACACCATATATTTT CASREAGRSGNTIYF TRBJ1-3 few 15 NA TRBV12-3/TRBV12-4
TGTGCCATCTCGCCGTCCGGTACCTACGAGCAGTACTTC CAISPSGTYEQYF TRBJ2-7 NA 13 NA TRBV28
TGCGCCAGCAGCTTGGACGGGGACACTGAAGCTTTCTTT CASSLDGDTEAFF TRBJ1-1 few 13 NA TRBV5-1
TGTGCCAGCAATGCGGGGACCAGCGCTCAGCCCCAGCATTTT CASNAGTSAQPQHF TRBJ1-5 NA 14 NA TRBV2
TGTGCCAGCAGTTACGCGGGGAGTGGGGAGACCCAGTACTTC CASSYAGSGETQYF TRBJ2-5 many 14 NA TRBV6-5
TGTGCCAGCAGTGGGCAGGAGAGCTGGCCCCAGCATTTT CASSGQESWPQHF TRBJ1-5 few 13 NA TRBV2
TGTGCCAGCAGCCACCTGCTAGCGGGAGGGAACAATGAGCAGTTCTTC CASSHLLAGGNNEQFF TRBJ2-1 few 16 TRBD2 TRBV14
TGCAGTGTTCCAAGGGTGGCGGGAGGCTCCTACGAGCAGTACTTC CSVPRVAGGSYEQYF TRBJ2-7 few 15 TRBD2 TRBV20-1
TGCGCCAGCAGCTTGGCCCCGGGACAGGGCTATGAGCAGTTCTTC CASSLAPGQGYEQFF TRBJ2-1 NA 15 TRBD1 TRBV5-1